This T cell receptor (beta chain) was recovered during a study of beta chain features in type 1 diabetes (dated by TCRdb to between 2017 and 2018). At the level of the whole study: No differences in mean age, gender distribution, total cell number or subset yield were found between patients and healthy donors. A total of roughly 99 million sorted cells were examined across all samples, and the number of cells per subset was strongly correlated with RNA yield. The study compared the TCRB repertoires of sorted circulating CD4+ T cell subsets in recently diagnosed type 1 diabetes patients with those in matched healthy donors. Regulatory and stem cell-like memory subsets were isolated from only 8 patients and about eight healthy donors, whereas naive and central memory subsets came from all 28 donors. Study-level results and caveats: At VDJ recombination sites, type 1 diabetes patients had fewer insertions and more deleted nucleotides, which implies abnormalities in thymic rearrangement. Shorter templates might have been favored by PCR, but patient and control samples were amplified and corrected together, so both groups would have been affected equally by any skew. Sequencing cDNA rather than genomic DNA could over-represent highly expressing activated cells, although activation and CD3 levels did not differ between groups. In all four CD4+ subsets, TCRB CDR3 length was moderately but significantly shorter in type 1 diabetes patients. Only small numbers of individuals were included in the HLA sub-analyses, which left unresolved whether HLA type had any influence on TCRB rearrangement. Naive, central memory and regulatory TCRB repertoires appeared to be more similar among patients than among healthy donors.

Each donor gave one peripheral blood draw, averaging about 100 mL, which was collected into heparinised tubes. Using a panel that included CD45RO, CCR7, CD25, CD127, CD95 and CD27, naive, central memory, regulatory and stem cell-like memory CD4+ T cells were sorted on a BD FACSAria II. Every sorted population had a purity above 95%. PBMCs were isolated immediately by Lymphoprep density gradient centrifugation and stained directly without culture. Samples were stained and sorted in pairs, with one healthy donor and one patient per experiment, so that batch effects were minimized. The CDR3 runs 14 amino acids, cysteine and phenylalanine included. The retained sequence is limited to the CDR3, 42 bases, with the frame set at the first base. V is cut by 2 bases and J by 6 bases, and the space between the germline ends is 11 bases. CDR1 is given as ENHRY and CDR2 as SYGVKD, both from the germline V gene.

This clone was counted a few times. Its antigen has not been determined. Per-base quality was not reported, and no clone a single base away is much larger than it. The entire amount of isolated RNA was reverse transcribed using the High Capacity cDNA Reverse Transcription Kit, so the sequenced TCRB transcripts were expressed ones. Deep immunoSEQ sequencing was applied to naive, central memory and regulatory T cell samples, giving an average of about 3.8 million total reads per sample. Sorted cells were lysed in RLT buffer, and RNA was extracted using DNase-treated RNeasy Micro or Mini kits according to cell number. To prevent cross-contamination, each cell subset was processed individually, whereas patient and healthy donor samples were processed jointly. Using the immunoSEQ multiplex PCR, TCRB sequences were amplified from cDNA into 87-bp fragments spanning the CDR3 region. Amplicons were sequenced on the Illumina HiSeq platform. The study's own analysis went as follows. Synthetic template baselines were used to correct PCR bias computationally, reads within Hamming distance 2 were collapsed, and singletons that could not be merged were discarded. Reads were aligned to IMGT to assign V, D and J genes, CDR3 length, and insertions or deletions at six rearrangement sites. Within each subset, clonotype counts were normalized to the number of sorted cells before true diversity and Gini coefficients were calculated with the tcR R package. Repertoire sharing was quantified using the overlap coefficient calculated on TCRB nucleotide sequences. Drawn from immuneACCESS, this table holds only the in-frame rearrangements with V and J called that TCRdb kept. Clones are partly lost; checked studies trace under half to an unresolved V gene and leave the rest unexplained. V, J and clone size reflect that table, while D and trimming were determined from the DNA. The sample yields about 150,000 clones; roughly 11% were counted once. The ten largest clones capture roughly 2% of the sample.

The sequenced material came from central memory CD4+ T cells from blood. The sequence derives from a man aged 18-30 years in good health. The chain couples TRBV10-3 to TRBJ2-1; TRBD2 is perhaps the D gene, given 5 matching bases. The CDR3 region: CAISEVTRGNEQFF. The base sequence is TGTGCCATCAGTGAGGTCACTAGAGGCAATGAGCAGTTCTTC.